This TCR beta chain was identified in a study of vaccination and CD4 T cells after COVID-19 (dated by TCRdb to the early 2020s). Context from the whole study: In the convalescent cohort there were six males and four females, among whom were two Hispanic individuals, seven Caucasians, two Asians and one multiracial person. In 10 COVID-19 convalescent patients and several infection-naive healthy vaccine recipients, the spike-specific CD4+ TCR repertoire before mRNA vaccination was compared with the repertoire after mRNA vaccination. Culture stimuli were overlapping spike peptide pools from SARS-CoV-2 and from the common cold coronaviruses HCoV-NL63, HCoV-OC43 and HCoV-229E. Participants got two doses of the Pfizer-BioNTech BNT162b2 vaccine (n=8) or two doses of the Moderna mRNA-1273 vaccine (n=2). Post-COVID blood samples were collected from convalescent patients a median of about 92 days after diagnosis, with a range of roughly 30 to 161 days. Control cultures received a CEFX viral epitope pool as the positive control, an HIV-1 Nef peptide pool as the negative control, or no peptide. An earlier paper using these donors assessed, at the TCR clonotype level, memory CD4+ T cell crossreactivity between SARS-CoV-2 and common cold coronavirus spike proteins. Post-vaccine blood samples were collected a median of approximately 77 days after the second vaccine dose, ranging from about 13 to 250 days.

Paper-wide results and their limitations: Relatively few convalescent patients were included in the study, and early timepoints after natural infection were not analyzed. Of the vaccine-specific clones in convalescent patients, 304 of 307, or nearly all, reacted only to SARS-CoV-2 spike and did not cross-react with common cold coronaviruses. An increase in the median number of SARS-CoV-2-reactive clonotypes from 21 after infection to 38 after vaccination was observed, but the change was not found to be significant. In convalescent patients, a median 86.3% of post-vaccine SARS-CoV-2-reactive clones were detected only after vaccination, and vaccine-specific priming was suggested by this finding.

The library came from PCR. DNA from cultured CD4+ T cells underwent TCR sequencing with the Oncomine TCR Beta short-read assay at the Johns Hopkins FTIC core. The QIAamp micro DNA kit was used to extract genomic DNA from the cultured CD4+ T cells. Oncomine TCR Beta libraries from cultured CD4+ T cells were pooled with unique dual indexes and sequenced on an Illumina iSeq 100. Per the authors' processing: Non-productive sequences were removed, and CDR3s that did not start with C, did not end with F or W, or were shorter than 7 amino acids were discarded. The MANAFEST web application identified antigen-specific clonotypes by comparing peptide-stimulated wells against reference wells and other culture wells. For a clone to be called positive, the clone needed an FDR below 0.05, an odds ratio above 5, and a productive frequency above 0.1% in at least two of three replicate wells. A clonotype counted as cross-reactive if it showed significant expansion both in the SARS-CoV-2 spike wells and in at least one common cold coronavirus spike condition. Using R version 3.6.1, CDR3 homology was evaluated through Levenshtein distances (stringdist) along with unrooted phylogenetic trees (ape). The public reads were run again by TCRdb, first through fastp at Q25 and then through MiXCR, and only productive beta chains were kept. Every entry covers one CDR3 protein and lists the most common genes and DNA from its rows. TCRdb's processing, not the study's, gives the V and J calls here. A total of 7,000 to 10,000 distinct CDR3 sequences appear in this sample, about half of them only once. The ten top clones hold 17% of the sample.

What the treatment or condition label conveys for this sample: roughly 10-day PBMC culture with coronavirus spike peptide pools or control peptides (ViraFEST assay). CD4+ T cells from unexposed donors were collected before the COVID-19 pandemic (2011-2018). To expand antigen-specific T cells with peptide pools and then pick out the expanded clonotypes through TCR sequencing, the study relied on the ViraFEST assay. Each well held some 2 million PBMCs cultured in IMDM containing approximately 5% human AB serum and 9 to 10 IU/ml IL-2, with 8.5 to 10 ug/ml peptide pools added. Half of the culture medium was replaced with fresh IL-2-containing medium on days 3 and 7. Once the cells had been in culture for over nine days, the EasySep CD4+ T cell isolation kit was used to isolate CD4+ T cells by negative selection. As cell number allowed, CD4+ T cells from unexposed donors were tested for reactivity to SARS-CoV-2 S and N and to four common cold coronavirus spike pools. Ficoll-Paque Plus gradient centrifugation was used to isolate PBMCs from whole blood, and the isolated PBMCs were then either used fresh or cryopreserved at -140C. Culture conditions were generally each tested in triplicate wells. Leukapheresis product for the unexposed donors was purchased commercially.

Details on this clonotype: Its antigen specificity is not known. No much larger clone exists at a distance of one base, and base qualities are not known.

The specimen was CD4+ T cells from blood, cultured in vitro. The TCR was taken from a human donor in good health.

Here is the DNA: TGTGCCAGCAGTTTAGGTGGGGACTCACCCCTCCACTTT. This encodes CASSLGGDSPLHF. The V and J segments used are TRBV12-3 or TRBV12-4 and TRBJ1-6; the best D guess is TRBD1, with 5 bases matching. The CDR3 contains 13 residues, cysteine and phenylalanine counted. Just CDR3 DNA is preserved here, 39 bases in frame from base 1. V is clipped by 1 base and J by 10 bases, and the sequence between their germline boundaries is 8 bases long.